The clone carrying this T cell receptor beta chain was detected only a few times. TCRdb re-called the RACE reads through MiXCR, storing one row per CDR3 protein. Of over 65,000 distinct CDR3 sequences in the sample, approximately 10% were seen once. This sample is drawn from a study of human T cells and chemical hapten exposure. The time point denotes: patch test 3, about 24 weeks after DPC sensitization. The treatment here: therapeutic diphenylcyclopropenone sensitization with weekly scalp DPC. This CDR3 spans 15 amino acids. V was clipped by 5 bases and J by 6 bases; unmatched bases: 12. CDR1 is DFQATT, CDR2 SNEGSKA, per germline (reference sequence).

This TCR was sampled from a woman in her fifties or sixties with alopecia areata. Some clones in this sample may be carry-over from other donors' samples. This chain uses TRBV20-1 with TRBJ2-4; 8 nucleotides line up with TRBD2. The starting material was whole blood, obtained in connection with sensitization to the hapten diphenylcyclopropenone (DPC). CDR3 protein: CSARPTGGYGNIQYF. CDR3 nucleotides: TGCAGTGCTCGGCCTACGGGAGGGTATGGAAACATTCAGTACTTC.